The clone carrying this T cell receptor beta chain was found once. The data stem from a study of blood T cell repertoires in COVID-19. The assay was immunoSEQ multiplex PCR, and TCRdb's table has in-frame clones only and misses some. The table includes about 32,000 clones, 85% to 95% detected once. Germline V CDR1 and CDR2: SGHNT, YENEEA. This CDR3 spans 17 amino acids. The germline V and J ends were trimmed by 6 bases and 5 bases, with 25 bases remaining between them. This TCR was recovered from a male donor with active COVID-19. V usage is TRBV11-3 and J usage is TRBJ1-1; no clear D gene. Sequencing input: peripheral blood. The CDR3 here is CASRRSGYGYIVTEAFF. CDR3 coding DNA: TGTGCCAGCAGGCGGTCGGGGTACGGTTACATCGTGACTGAAGCTTTCTTT.